The 9 T cell receptor beta chains presented below share a single source sample, sequenced in a study of blood T cells in healthy people across ages. A sample-barcoded 5' primer and a J-beta primer mix were used in a second PCR of roughly 7 to 11 cycles. MiXCR, run by TCRdb on the 5' RACE reads, gives a single entry per CDR3 protein. The repertoire holds about 1.1 million distinct CDR3 sequences, around two fifths seen once, with about 12% in the top ten. The sequenced material came from blood. The receptors stem from a man younger than 35 in good health.

The rearrangement links TRBV20-1 to TRBJ2-1; possible D gene TRBD1, 7 bases. The CDR3 sequence is 13 residues long. Trimming pared 0 bases from V and 9 bases from J, leaving 12 bases between. Germline V gives CDR1 DFQATT, CDR2 SNEGSKA (reference sequence). CDR3 DNA sequence: TGCAGTGCTAGAGATCGGCAGGGGGGTGAGCAGTTCTTC. Protein: CSARDRQGGEQFF.

The V gene is TRBV6-5, the J gene TRBJ1-2, with D possibly TRBD1 on 5 matching bases. Trimming left V 2 bases short and J 4 bases short, with 17 bases between. Per germline, CDR1 MNHEY and CDR2 SVGAGI. The CDR3 runs 16 residues. In DNA form, the CDR3 reads TGTGCCAGCAGTTACGCCCTTTCGACAGAGGGCTATGGCTACACCTTC. It codes for CASSYALSTEGYGYTF.

The chain employs TRBV27 and TRBJ2-5; the D call may be TRBD1 or TRBD2 (7 bases each). The CDR3 totals 15 residues. The germline gives CDR1 MNHEY, CDR2 SMNVEV (reference sequence). V lost 3 bases and J lost 4, with 15 bases in between. CDR3 DNA sequence: TGTGCCAGCAGTTTGCCCGACAGGGAGGGAGAGACCCAGTACTTC. This gives the protein CASSLPDREGETQYF.

The genes are TRBV4-1 and TRBJ1-1; TRBD1 is a possible D gene (6 bases). CDR3 size: 14 residues. Germline CDR1 reads MGHRA; CDR2 reads YSYEKL. Trimming took 3 bases from V and 6 from J, leaving 14 bases between them. The CDR3 region is CASSQVSGVAEAFF. CDR3 nucleotides: TGCGCCAGCAGCCAGGTATCAGGGGTGGCTGAAGCTTTCTTT.

A few counts support this clonotype. The V and J genes are TRBV3-1 and TRBJ1-1; TRBD1 is a possible D gene (6 bases). The V end lost 3 bases, the J end lost 4 bases, and 12 bases lay between the germline ends. There are 14 residues in the CDR3. Looked up from germline, CDR1 is LGHDT and CDR2 is YNNKEL (reference sequence). The CDR3 DNA is TGTGCCAGCAGCCAGGTAACAGGGAGCACTGAAGCTTTCTTT. Protein product: CASSQVTGSTEAFF.

The CDR3 sequence: CASTSRAGSTDTQYF. DNA for the CDR3: TGTGCCAGCACCTCACGAGCGGGTAGCACAGATACGCAGTATTTT. This sequence joins TRBV6-2 or TRBV6-3 and TRBJ2-3; D perhaps matches TRBD2 (6 bases). This CDR3 is built from 15 residues. V dropped 7 bases and J dropped 0 bases, with 14 bases sitting between them. Germline V CDR1 and CDR2: MNHEY, SVGEGT.

This rearrangement joins TRBV28 to TRBJ2-3; either TRBD1 or TRBD2 may supply D (5 bases each). CDR1 is MDHEN, CDR2 SYDVKM, per germline. The ends were cut back, 3 bases at V and 3 bases at J, with 16 bases in the middle. This CDR3 contains 16 residues. Here the CDR3 reads CASSFLTRGITDTQYF. CDR3 nucleotides: TGTGCCAGCAGTTTCCTGACTCGGGGCATTACAGATACGCAGTATTTT.

In regard to this clonotype: A read error is possible here, since a much larger clone lies one base away. The chain combines TRBV20-1 with TRBJ2-3; the D call may be TRBD1 or TRBD2 (5 bases each). This CDR3 spans 12 amino acids. V lost 6 bases, J lost 2 bases, and 9 bases lay in between. The germline V gene has CDR1 DFQATT and CDR2 SNEGSKA (reference sequence). CDR3 in DNA: TGCAGTGCCGGGGCCCTCACAGATACGCAGTATTTT. It specifies CSAGALTDTQYF.

This clonotype has more than one count but fewer than ten. This chain uses TRBV2 with TRBJ2-5; D unclear. Germline lookup yields CDR1 SNHLY and CDR2 FYNNEI. The CDR3 is 13 residues long. V lost 8 bases and J 1 base, leaving 11 bases between the germline ends. This chain's CDR3 is CASGPLGQETQYF. The CDR3 bases are TGTGCCAGCGGCCCACTGGGCCAAGAGACCCAGTACTTC.